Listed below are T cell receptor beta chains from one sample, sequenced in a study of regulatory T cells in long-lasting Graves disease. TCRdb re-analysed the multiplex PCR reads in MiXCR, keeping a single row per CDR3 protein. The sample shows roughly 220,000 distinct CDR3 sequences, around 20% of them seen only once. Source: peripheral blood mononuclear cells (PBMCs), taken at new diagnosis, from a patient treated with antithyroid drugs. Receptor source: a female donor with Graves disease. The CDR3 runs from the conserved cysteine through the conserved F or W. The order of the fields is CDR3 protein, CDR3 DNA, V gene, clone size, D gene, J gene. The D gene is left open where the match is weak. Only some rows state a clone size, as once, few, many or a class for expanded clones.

CDR3: CASSWGVMNTEAFF; DNA: TGTGCCAGTAGCTGGGGGGTCATGAACACTGAAGCTTTCTTT; V: TRBV19; size: many; D: NA; J: TRBJ1-1
CDR3: CASSLARGPGANVLTF; DNA: TGCGCCAGCAGCTTGGCCCGGGGTCCTGGGGCCAACGTCCTGACTTTC; V: TRBV5-1; size: many; D: NA; J: TRBJ2-6
CDR3: CASSVDPAGGRNEQFF; DNA: TGTGCCAGCAGCGTAGACCCGGCGGGAGGGCGAAATGAGCAGTTCTTC; V: TRBV9; size: many; D: TRBD2; J: TRBJ2-1
CDR3: CASSLVSGTTNEKLFF; DNA: TGTGCCAGCAGCTTGGTCTCAGGAACAACTAATGAAAAACTGTTTTTT; V: TRBV5-1; size: many; D: NA; J: TRBJ1-4
CDR3: CASSLSRGSDEQYF; DNA: TGTGCCAGCAGCTTATCACGGGGTTCCGACGAGCAGTACTTC; V: TRBV11-3; size: many; D: NA; J: TRBJ2-7
CDR3: CASSQERGLRWSYEQYF; DNA: TGTGCCAGCAGCCAAGAAAGGGGCCTACGGTGGTCCTACGAGCAGTACTTC; V: TRBV3-1; size: many; D: NA; J: TRBJ2-7
CDR3: CASSGGLADTSYEQYF; DNA: TGTGCCAGTAGTGGGGGACTAGCGGATACCTCCTACGAGCAGTACTTC; V: TRBV19; size: NA; D: TRBD2; J: TRBJ2-7
CDR3: CASSPGGSPLHF; DNA: TGTGCCAGCAGTCCAGGGGGTTCACCCCTCCACTTT; V: TRBV6-1; size: many; D: TRBD1; J: TRBJ1-6
CDR3: CASGTLGQGSYEQYF; DNA: TGTGCCAGCGGAACCTTGGGACAGGGGTCCTACGAGCAGTACTTC; V: TRBV7-9; size: many; D: TRBD1; J: TRBJ2-7
CDR3: CASSDKGRVPHGYTF; DNA: TGCGCCAGCAGTGATAAGGGGCGGGTCCCTCATGGCTACACCTTC; V: TRBV10-2; size: many; D: NA; J: TRBJ1-2
CDR3: CASSLGQGRTNEKLFF; DNA: TGTGCCAGCTCACTCGGACAGGGGAGAACTAATGAAAAACTGTTTTTT; V: TRBV18; size: many; D: TRBD1; J: TRBJ1-4
CDR3: CASSLGLAGMDTQYF; DNA: TGTGCCAGCAGCTTGGGACTAGCGGGAATGGATACGCAGTATTTT; V: TRBV7-2; size: many; D: TRBD2; J: TRBJ2-3
CDR3: CASSLRYTEAFF; DNA: TGTGCCAGCAGTCTCCGTTACACTGAAGCTTTCTTT; V: TRBV28; size: many; D: NA; J: TRBJ1-1
CDR3: CASSFGSSYNEQFF; DNA: TGTGCCAGCAGTTTTGGGAGCTCCTACAATGAGCAGTTCTTC; V: TRBV27; size: many; D: NA; J: TRBJ2-1
CDR3: CASSTPRTGSGETQYF; DNA: TGTGCCAGCAGTACCCCTCGGACAGGGTCAGGGGAGACCCAGTACTTC; V: TRBV6-1; size: many; D: TRBD1; J: TRBJ2-5
CDR3: CASSLERQPFYNEQFF; DNA: TGTGCCAGCAGCTTAGAAAGGCAGCCATTTTACAATGAGCAGTTCTTC; V: TRBV7-9; size: NA; D: NA; J: TRBJ2-1
CDR3: CASSLENRPDTQYF; DNA: TGTGCCAGCAGCTTAGAGAACAGGCCCGATACGCAGTATTTT; V: TRBV13; size: many; D: NA; J: TRBJ2-3
CDR3: CASSQDRGETQYF; DNA: TGTGCCAGCAGCCAAGATAGAGGAGAGACCCAGTACTTC; V: TRBV3-1; size: many; D: NA; J: TRBJ2-5
CDR3: CASNGQGWSYEQYF; DNA: TGTGCCAGCAATGGACAGGGTTGGTCCTACGAGCAGTACTTC; V: TRBV2; size: many; D: TRBD1; J: TRBJ2-7
CDR3: CASSELLGVPIQPQHF; DNA: TGTGCCAGCAGTGAATTATTAGGGGTTCCGATACAGCCCCAGCATTTT; V: TRBV6-2/TRBV6-3; size: many; D: NA; J: TRBJ1-5
CDR3: CASSYWGQGETYTF; DNA: TGTGCCAGCAGTTACTGGGGGCAGGGAGAGACCTACACCTTC; V: TRBV6-5; size: many; D: NA; J: TRBJ1-2
CDR3: CASSRILTGQETQYF; DNA: TGTGCCAGCAGTCGAATCCTGACAGGACAAGAGACCCAGTACTTC; V: TRBV28; size: many; D: NA; J: TRBJ2-5
CDR3: CASSLTGRKETQYF; DNA: TGCGCCAGCAGCTTGACAGGGCGCAAAGAGACCCAGTACTTC; V: TRBV5-1; size: many; D: NA; J: TRBJ2-5
CDR3: CASSDGQQETQYF; DNA: TGCGCCAGCAGTGATGGGCAGCAAGAGACCCAGTACTTC; V: TRBV10-1; size: many; D: NA; J: TRBJ2-5
CDR3: CSARAASGNQETQYF; DNA: TGCAGTGCTAGAGCGGCTAGCGGGAACCAAGAGACCCAGTACTTC; V: TRBV20-1; size: many; D: TRBD2; J: TRBJ2-5
CDR3: CASSFGPFYGYTF; DNA: TGTGCCAGCAGTTTTGGACCCTTCTATGGCTACACCTTC; V: TRBV28; size: NA; D: NA; J: TRBJ1-2
CDR3: CAISDSNNEQFF; DNA: TGTGCCATCAGTGACAGTAACAATGAGCAGTTCTTC; V: TRBV10-3; size: NA; D: NA; J: TRBJ2-1